Listed here are 15 T cell receptor beta chains from one sample, sequenced in a study of cytomegalovirus exposure and HLA in healthy donors. 60 Vbeta and 13 Jbeta primers were used in PCR. Assay used: immunoSEQ multiplex PCR; TCRdb lists only in-frame clones, some missing. The sample consists of 75,000 to 100,000 clones, around 81% of them appearing once. Sequenced sample: PBMCs. Every receptor here comes from a man aged 40-49 years in good health and CMV-seropositive.

The rearrangement uses TRBV13 and TRBJ1-1; TRBD1 might be the D (6 bases). The CDR3 is 16 amino acids. Germline CDR1 and CDR2: PRHDT and FYEKMQ (reference sequence). The V gene lost 1 base and the J gene lost 1 base, with 13 bases spanning the gap. The CDR3 nucleotides read TGTGCCAGCAGCTTAGAAGGCGGCAGGGGGAACACTGAAGCTTTCTTT. The encoded protein is CASSLEGGRGNTEAFF. The full variable domain, completed using reference TRBV13 and TRBJ1-1, is AAGVIQSPRHLIKEKRETATLKCYPIPRHDTVYWYQQGPGQDPQFLISFYEKMQSDKGSIPDRFSAQQFSDYHSELNMSSLELGDSALYFCASSLEGGRGNTEAFFGQGTRLTVV.

The genes are TRBV7-2 and TRBJ1-2; D might be TRBD1 (5 bases). V lost 4 bases and J lost 7, with 13 bases in between. This CDR3 is built from 13 residues. Germline V gene lookup returns CDR1 SGHTA and CDR2 FQGNSA. DNA of the CDR3: TGTGCCAGCAGCTCCTCCCGGGGGTTTGGCTACACCTTC. Amino acids: CASSSSRGFGYTF.

The CDR3 nucleotides read TGTGCCTGGAGTAACAGTTTTTACGAGCAGTACTTC. Residues: CAWSNSFYEQYF. This sequence joins TRBV30 and TRBJ2-7; D uncertain. Germline CDR1 and CDR2: GTSNPN and SVGIG (reference sequence). The CDR3 length is 12 residues. The V end lost 2 bases, the J end lost 4 bases, and 9 bases lay between the germline ends.

The J gene is TRBJ2-1, the V gene TRBV15; TRBD1 aligns across 12 bases. Germline V CDR1 and CDR2: LNHNV, YYDKDF (reference sequence). The CDR3 sequence is 17 residues long. The J segment lost 9 bases and the V segment lost 1 base, leaving 10 bases of the junction unmatched. The CDR3 spells CATSRALPGTGGSEQFF. CDR3 DNA: TGTGCCACCAGCAGAGCACTCCCCGGGACAGGGGGCAGTGAGCAGTTCTTC.

This clone showed up just a few times. V gene TRBV5-1 combines with J gene TRBJ2-3; maybe TRBD1 (5 bases). Between the trimmed V and J ends, which lost 1 base and 3 bases, there was a span of 12 bases. This CDR3 has 15 amino acids. CDR1 and CDR2 (germline): SGHRS, YFSETQ. The chain's CDR3 is CASSLQGKGTDTQYF. Here the CDR3 DNA reads TGCGCCAGCAGCTTGCAGGGAAAAGGGACAGATACGCAGTATTTT.

The chain carries TRBV28 and TRBJ2-7, with 8 bases aligning to TRBD2. The germline V gene encodes CDR1 MDHEN and CDR2 SYDVKM. This CDR3 contains 13 residues. Unmatched junction bases numbered 7, after V lost 8 bases and J lost 4 bases. The CDR3 DNA reads TGTGCCAGCCAAAAAAGCGGGAGTTACGAGCAGTACTTC. Amino acid sequence: CASQKSGSYEQYF.

This clone was counted once. The rearrangement uses TRBV7-9 and TRBJ2-1; a weak D match, TRBD1 (6 bases). This CDR3 contains 15 residues. The germline V gene encodes CDR1 SEHNR and CDR2 FQNEAQ (reference sequence). Trimming stripped 5 bases from V and 6 bases from J, with 17 bases between. In DNA form, the CDR3 reads TGTGCCAGCAGCGGCCCACAGGGATTAGGCAATGAGCAGTTCTTC. Translation gives CASSGPQGLGNEQFF.

This chain connects TRBV4-2 to TRBJ2-5; TRBD2 matches at 12 bases. Germline CDR1 LGHNA, CDR2 YNFKEQ. The CDR3 runs to 17 residues. V trimming: 6 bases; J trimming: 2 bases; junction bases outside the gene matches: 10. CDR3: CASSPGLAGPVQETQYF. CDR3 sequence (DNA): TGTGCCAGCAGTCCCGGACTAGCGGGGCCCGTACAAGAGACCCAGTACTTC.

In its sample, this clone was seen once. This chain connects TRBV11-2 to TRBJ1-3, with D unresolved. The CDR3 has 14 amino acids. CDR1 SGHAT and CDR2 FQNNGV come from the germline V gene. V shed 0 bases and J shed 4 bases, with 7 bases lying between them. Here the CDR3 reads CASSLDPVGNTIYF. CDR3 nucleotide sequence: TGTGCCAGCAGCTTAGACCCTGTGGGAAACACCATATATTTT.

The chain links TRBV15 to TRBJ2-3, with a possible D match to TRBD2 (6 bases). In germline, CDR1 is LNHNV, CDR2 YYDKDF (reference sequence). The CDR3 is made up of 13 amino acids. V lost 0 bases and J lost 8, with 9 bases in between. CDR3 coding DNA: TGTGCCACCAGCAGAGATCAAGCGGGTACGCAGTATTTT. Amino acids: CATSRDQAGTQYF.

The rearrangement uses TRBV28 and TRBJ2-7; 9 nucleotides match TRBD1. V lost 6 bases and J lost 6; bases outside the gene matches: 0. Germline CDR1 is MDHEN and CDR2 is SYDVKM. The CDR3 spans 11 residues. Here the CDR3 reads CASRDRGEQYF. The CDR3 nucleotides read TGTGCCAGCAGGGACAGGGGCGAGCAGTACTTC. Full variable domain (rest looked up from reference TRBV28 and TRBJ2-7): DVKVTQSSRYLVKRTGEKVFLECVQDMDHENMFWYRQDPGLGLRLIYFSYDVKMKEKGDIPEGYSVSREKKERFSLILESASTNQTSMYLCASRDRGEQYFGPGTRLTVT.

This clone was seen only a few times. V usage is TRBV5-6 and J usage is TRBJ2-2; the D gene is possibly TRBD1 (5 bases). The CDR3 is made up of 17 amino acids. Germline V gene data show CDR1 as SGHDT and CDR2 as YYEEEE. V was clipped by 1 base and J by 7 bases, with 20 bases between them. The chain's CDR3 is CASSLFVPGSDFGELFF. CDR3 bases: TGTGCCAGCAGCTTGTTCGTTCCAGGGTCTGATTTCGGGGAGCTGTTTTTT.

This sequence joins TRBV5-1 and TRBJ1-2; 9 bases align to TRBD1. CDR3 size: 15 residues. The germline CDR1 and CDR2 sequences are SGHRS and YFSETQ. The V segment lost 0 bases and the J segment 5 bases; nucleotides outside the gene matches: 5. As DNA, the CDR3 is TGCGCCAGCAGCTTGGCGACAGGGGGACCTTATGGCTACACCTTC. Translating it yields CASSLATGGPYGYTF.

This chain connects TRBV4-1 to TRBJ2-1; 8 bases line up with TRBD2. The V and J ends lost 3 bases and 2 bases, in that order; junction bases with no gene match: 3. This CDR3 has 15 amino acids. Germline CDR1 is MGHRA and CDR2 is YSYEKL. The CDR3 region has the DNA TGCGCCAGCAGCCACCCTAGCGGGCCCTACAATGAGCAGTTCTTC. It translates to CASSHPSGPYNEQFF.

This chain connects TRBV6-5 to TRBJ1-1; a weak D match, TRBD1 (6 bases). Per germline, CDR1 MNHEY and CDR2 SVGAGI. CDR3 length: 13 residues. The V end was cut by 5 bases, the J end by 2 bases, with 9 bases between. CDR3 in DNA: TGTGCCAGCAGTCAACAGGGTAACACTGAAGCTTTCTTT. It codes for CASSQQGNTEAFF.